The next 10 T cell receptor beta chains were all read from a single sample in a study of blood T cell repertoires in COVID-19. Repertoires were generated with immunoSEQ multiplex PCR, while TCRdb's copy carries only in-frame clones and drops some. The table shows approximately 22,000 clones, with more than 90% occurring only once. The sample taken for sequencing was peripheral blood. The receptor set was obtained from a man aged 70 or older with active COVID-19.

The V gene is TRBV27, the J gene TRBJ2-2; 8 nucleotides match TRBD2. V shed 6 bases and J 7 bases; nucleotides not matched to a gene: 10. Germline values: CDR1 MNHEY, CDR2 SMNVEV (reference sequence). The CDR3 covers 15 residues. CDR3 loop: CASSHSGAGVGELFF. The CDR3 coding sequence is TGTGCCAGCAGCCATAGCGGGGCCGGCGTCGGGGAGCTGTTTTTT.

This chain uses TRBV10-3 with TRBJ2-7; 8 nucleotides match TRBD1. Unmatched junction bases numbered 10, after V lost 10 bases and J lost 2 bases. Germline CDR1 reads ENHRY; CDR2 reads SYGVKD. CDR3 length: 14 residues. For the CDR3, the DNA is TGTGCCACCCACCGGGACAGGACCCCCTACGAGCAGTACTTC. It specifies CATHRDRTPYEQYF.

This clone was observed a single time. The V gene is TRBV18, the J gene TRBJ1-1; D may be TRBD1 (5 bases). With 4 bases removed from V and 11 bases from J, the gap between germline ends came to 11 bases. There are 11 residues in the CDR3. Germline V CDR1 and CDR2: KGHSH, LQKENI. The CDR3 is CASSRGEAAFF. Written as DNA, the CDR3 is TGTGCCAGCTCACGGGGGGAGGCCGCTTTCTTT. Full variable domain (missing parts from reference TRBV18 and TRBJ1-1): NAGVMQNPRHLVRRRGQEARLRCSPMKGHSHVYWYRQLPEEGLKFMVYLQKENIIDESGMPKERFSAEFPKEGPSILRIQQVVRGDSAAYFCASSRGEAAFFGQGTRLTVV.

The genes are TRBV6-5 and TRBJ2-7, with D maybe TRBD2 (7 bases). V lost 7 bases and J lost 0, with 16 bases in between. Germline V lookup: CDR1 MNHEY, CDR2 SVGAGI. The CDR3 extends over 15 amino acids. CDR3 in DNA: TGTGCCAGCAAACAACAGGGAGGGGACTCCTACGAGCAGTACTTC. It translates to CASKQQGGDSYEQYF.

The genes are TRBV6-5 and TRBJ2-7, with 7 bases aligning to TRBD1. The junction had 11 bases not matched to a gene; V was cut back by 6 bases and J by 3 bases. Per the germline V gene, CDR1 is MNHEY and CDR2 is SVGAGI. The CDR3 loop spans 15 amino acids. The chain's CDR3 is CASSPNDRALYEQYF. The CDR3 DNA sequence: TGTGCCAGCAGCCCCAACGACAGGGCCCTCTACGAGCAGTACTTC.

V is TRBV24-1 and J is TRBJ1-1; 11 nucleotides line up with TRBD1. The trim removed 2 bases at V and 6 bases at J, leaving 4 bases unmatched. The CDR3 spans 15 residues. Germline CDR1 is KGHDR and CDR2 is SFDVKD. The CDR3 sequence: CATSDSGQGVSEAFF. The CDR3 DNA reads as TGTGCCACCAGTGATTCGGGACAGGGGGTCTCTGAAGCTTTCTTT.

The rearrangement links TRBV25-1 to TRBJ2-5; a possible D gene is TRBD2 (7 bases). Germline CDR1 is MGHDK and CDR2 is SYGVNS. Trimming left V 3 bases short and J 0 bases short, with 8 bases between. CDR3 size: 14 residues. The DNA for the CDR3 is TGTGCCAGCAGTGAGCGGGGGCACCAAGAGACCCAGTACTTC. This translates into CASSERGHQETQYF.

V and J are TRBV2 and TRBJ2-2; weak D call: TRBD2 (7 bases). This CDR3 comprises 14 residues. V was trimmed by 8 bases and J by 3 bases, leaving 13 bases between them. The germline V gene has CDR1 SNHLY and CDR2 FYNNEI. The CDR3 spells CASDGGPHTGELFF. The CDR3, as DNA: TGTGCCAGCGACGGGGGGCCACACACCGGGGAGCTGTTTTTT.

V is TRBV30 and J is TRBJ1-2; D perhaps matches TRBD1 (5 bases). The germline V gene has CDR1 GTSNPN and CDR2 SVGIG (reference sequence). The CDR3 length is 13 residues. Trimming pared 0 bases from V and 4 bases from J, leaving 9 bases between. As DNA, the CDR3 is TGTGCCTGGAGTGTACTGGGGCCCTATGGCTACACCTTC. As protein: CAWSVLGPYGYTF.

The gene calls are TRBV28 and TRBJ2-5; tentative D call: TRBD2 (5 bases). The CDR3 loop spans 13 amino acids. Trimming removed 4 bases at V and 5 bases at J, with 11 bases between. CDR1 and CDR2 (germline): MDHEN, SYDVKM. CDR3 protein: CASSSGLEETQYF. DNA for the CDR3: TGTGCCAGCAGTTCCGGACTGGAGGAGACCCAGTACTTC.